The sequence of this T cell receptor (beta chain) was determined in a study of cytomegalovirus exposure and HLA in healthy donors. Broader study findings: In a later analysis, across HLA loci, associated TCR counts were highest for DRB1, lowest for HLA-C. Available immune exposure information was restricted to CMV serostatus only.

The study ran its PCR with 60 Vbeta and 13 Jbeta primers. Generated by immunoSEQ multiplex PCR, the TCRdb table keeps only in-frame clones and is missing some. The table records 95,000 to 150,000 clones, around 84% of them present only once. On this clone: The antigen is not known.

Sequencing used PBMCs. The TCR sequence derives from a man aged 18 to 29 in good health and CMV-seronegative.

The CDR3 loop reads CASSVASGELFF. In nucleotides, the CDR3 is TGTGCCAGCAGTGTGGCCAGCGGGGAGCTGTTTTTT. The chain has TRBV6-1 and TRBJ2-2; no definite D call. Per the germline V gene, CDR1 is MNHNS and CDR2 is SASEGT. V was shortened by 4 bases and J by 7 bases, with 7 bases between the two germline ends. The CDR3 spans 12 residues.